A selection of T cell receptor beta chains follows, all from one sample in a study of coeliac disease. Profiled with immunoSEQ multiplex PCR; TCRdb holds only in-frame clones, not every one. The profile covers over 2,500 clones, with around 50% appearing a single time and over 9.5% taken by the ten largest. The specimen sequenced was intraepithelial lymphocytes from the gut. The receptors come from a man aged 45-65 years with active celiac disease. CDR3s include the opening cysteine and the closing phenylalanine or tryptophan. The D gene is left open where the match is weak. Size is stated for part of the rows, as once, few or many counts, or as a class when the clone is expanded.

clone size | D gene | J gene | V gene | CDR3 DNA | CDR3 protein
once | TRBD2 | TRBJ2-1 | TRBV29-1 | TGCAGCGTTGTTTCCCCCCGACTAGCGGGGGGGCGAAATGAGCAGTTCTTC | CSVVSPRLAGGRNEQFF
- | TRBD2 | TRBJ2-3 | TRBV19 | TGTGCCAGTAGTGAGCGGGATATCGCAGATACGCAGTATTTT | CASSERDIADTQYF
- | - | TRBJ1-2 | TRBV6-6 | TGTGCCAGCAGTTACTCTAACAGGAACGGCTACACCTTC | CASSYSNRNGYTF
few | - | TRBJ1-1 | TRBV10-2 | TGCGCCAGCAGTGGGAGGGCAGTAATCATGAACACTGAAGCTTTCTTT | CASSGRAVIMNTEAFF
few | - | TRBJ2-1 | TRBV12-5 | TGTGCTAGTGGTATCGGTGTTTCGGGGAATGAGCAGTTCTTC | CASGIGVSGNEQFF
- | - | TRBJ2-6 | TRBV6-8 | TGTGCCAGCGGACAGTGGAGAAATGCTGGGGCCAACGTCCTGACTTTC | CASGQWRNAGANVLTF
few | - | TRBJ2-2 | TRBV6-5 | TGTGCCAGCAGTTACTCGACAGGCAACACCGGGGAGCTGTTTTTT | CASSYSTGNTGELFF
few | - | TRBJ1-1 | TRBV19 | TGTGCCAGTAGTATAGGAGGTGGGACTGAAGCTTTCTTT | CASSIGGGTEAFF
few | TRBD2 | TRBJ2-5 | TRBV7-8 | TGTGCCAGCAGCATTGGGACTAGCGGGGGACGAGAGACCCAGTACTTC | CASSIGTSGGRETQYF
- | - | TRBJ2-3 | TRBV19 | TGTGCCAGTAGTATTATCGGGGCTAGCGGCACAGATACGCAGTATTTT | CASSIIGASGTDTQYF
- | TRBD1 | TRBJ1-1 | TRBV6-5 | TGTGCCAGCACCCCCGGCAGGGGGTACACTGAAGCTTTCTTT | CASTPGRGYTEAFF
- | TRBD1 | TRBJ2-3 | TRBV13 | TGTGCCAGCAGCCCTCGGACAGGGTCAGATACGCAGTATTTT | CASSPRTGSDTQYF
- | - | TRBJ2-2 | TRBV21-1 | TGTGCCAACCAGGTCAGCGGGAGTAACACCGGGGAGCTGTTTTTT | CANQVSGSNTGELFF
- | - | TRBJ1-3 | TRBV15 | TGTGCCACCAGCAGAGTTGCGGTCTCTGGAAACACCATATATTTT | CATSRVAVSGNTIYF
- | - | TRBJ2-1 | TRBV5-1 | TGCGCCAGCAGCTTGGCAGGGGTGATCAATGAGCAGTTCTTC | CASSLAGVINEQFF
- | TRBD2 | TRBJ2-2 | TRBV18 | TGTGCCAGCTCACCACCGATCAGCGGGGGAGGCGGGGAGCTGTTTTTT | CASSPPISGGGGELFF
- | - | TRBJ2-1 | TRBV7-8 | TGTGCCAGCAGCGCTACCGGGAGATACAATGAGCAGTTCTTC | CASSATGRYNEQFF
- | - | TRBJ2-3 | TRBV2 | TGTGCGTGTGGGGGGTACACAGATACGCAGTATTTT | CACGGYTDTQYF
few | - | TRBJ1-3 | TRBV15 | TGTGCCACCGGAGGGGGGGCTGGAAACACCATATATTTT | CATGGGAGNTIYF
- | - | TRBJ1-2 | TRBV4-1 | TGCGCCAGCAGCCAAATTTCGCGGCCGGACTATGGCTACACCTTC | CASSQISRPDYGYTF
- | TRBD2 | TRBJ2-3 | TRBV9 | TGTGCCAGCAGCCGTAATGCGGGAGGGCCAGATACGCAGTATTTT | CASSRNAGGPDTQYF
- | - | TRBJ2-7 | TRBV6-5 | TGTGCCAGCACCAGCCCTGGGGGGGAGCAGTACTTC | CASTSPGGEQYF
few | - | TRBJ1-1 | TRBV2 | TGTGCCAGCAGTCATACACAGGGAATGAACACTGAAGCTTTCTTT | CASSHTQGMNTEAFF
- | - | TRBJ2-1 | TRBV6-1 | TGTGCCAGCAGTGATGGTAAGGGACTGAGCTCCTACAATGAGCAGTTCTTC | CASSDGKGLSSYNEQFF
- | - | TRBJ1-5 | TRBV10-2 | TGCGCCAGCAGAGACAGACCGACTCAGCCCCAGCATTTT | CASRDRPTQPQHF
- | - | TRBJ2-4 | TRBV27 | TGTGCCAGCAGTCCAGATGGCGGGGGCGCTACGAGCATTCAGTACTTC | CASSPDGGGATSIQYF
- | - | TRBJ2-7 | TRBV28 | TGTGCCAGCAGTTGGTGGGACTCGAGTGGCGAGCAGTACTTC | CASSWWDSSGEQYF
- | - | TRBJ1-3 | TRBV5-6 | TGTGCCAGCAGCAATGAGGTCACCATATATTTT | CASSNEVTIYF
- | - | TRBJ1-1 | TRBV7-9 | TGTGCCAGCAGCTTCTCTTCCACTGAAGCTTTCTTT | CASSFSSTEAFF
once | - | TRBJ1-1 | TRBV7-9 | TGTGCCAGCAGCTTTCGGGGGAACACTGAAGCTTTCTTT | CASSFRGNTEAFF